Listed below are T cell receptor beta chains from one sample, sequenced in a study of shared clonotypes between healthy human individuals. TCRdb's table, derived via immunoSEQ multiplex PCR, lists solely in-frame clones and lacks some. The sample lists about 2.1 million clones, just under 95% occurring once. Material for sequencing was naive CD8+ T cells from PBMCs. These receptors were taken from a man aged 18 to 29 in good health. Some clones in this sample may be carry-over from other donors' samples. The CDR3 runs from the conserved cysteine through the conserved F or W. The order of the fields is J gene, V gene, clone size, D gene, CDR3 length, CDR3 DNA, CDR3 protein. A D gene is named only where the DNA matches it firmly. Where a row states a size, it is once, few, many or the class of an expanded clone; other rows omit it.

>TRBJ2-2|TRBV7-9|NA|NA|17
TGTGCCAGCAGTCCCTTCGACGGAGGCGCGAACACCGGGGAGCTGTTTTTT
CASSPFDGGANTGELFF
>TRBJ2-1|TRBV28|NA|NA|13
TGTGCCAGCAGCCCAGACAGATACAATGAGCAGTTCTTC
CASSPDRYNEQFF
>TRBJ1-3|TRBV19|NA|NA|14
TGTGCCAGTACCTTGACAGGCTCTGGAAACACCATATATTTT
CASTLTGSGNTIYF
>TRBJ1-1|TRBV5-6|few|TRBD1|15
TGTGCCAGCAGCTTGGTCGGACAGGGGAGCACTGAAGCTTTCTTT
CASSLVGQGSTEAFF
>TRBJ1-1|TRBV7-2|NA|TRBD1|17
TGTGCCAGCAGCATCCCCCGGGACAGGGAAGGGAACACTGAAGCTTTCTTT
CASSIPRDREGNTEAFF
>TRBJ1-5|TRBV15|NA|NA|14
TGTGCCACCAGTAACTTCCCAGGGAATCAGCCCCAGCATTTT
CATSNFPGNQPQHF
>TRBJ1-2|TRBV27|NA|NA|15
TGTGCCAGCAGTCCGCATTTGTTGTCGGACTATGGCTACACCTTC
CASSPHLLSDYGYTF
>TRBJ2-5|TRBV4-3|once|NA|14
TGCGCCAGCAGCCAAGAATACTTCCAGAGCGCTTCGTACTTC
CASSQEYFQSASYF
>TRBJ2-7|TRBV10-1|NA|NA|13
TGCGCCAGCAGTGCTGACAGCTTTGTCGAGCAGTACTTC
CASSADSFVEQYF
>TRBJ1-3|TRBV9|NA|NA|16
TGTGCCAGCAGCCCTAGGACGGGGGATTATGGAAACACCATATATTTT
CASSPRTGDYGNTIYF
>TRBJ1-2|TRBV6-5|NA|NA|14
TGTGCCAGCAGTTACAGCGAGGGCGGCTATGGCTACACCTTC
CASSYSEGGYGYTF
>TRBJ2-1|TRBV11-2|NA|NA|15
TGTGCCAGCAGCTTAGGCCGATATAGCTCCAATGAGCAGTTCTTC
CASSLGRYSSNEQFF
>TRBJ2-7|TRBV2|NA|NA|15
TGTGCCAGCAGTGAAGCAGCTGGGCCAGGCTACGAGCAGTACTTC
CASSEAAGPGYEQYF
>TRBJ2-3|TRBV7-9|NA|TRBD1|15
TGTGCCAGCAGCCGACAGGGTGTCTTGACAGATACGCAGTATTTT
CASSRQGVLTDTQYF
>TRBJ2-7|TRBV11-2|NA|NA|15
TGTGCCAGCATTCGGCTTGTTGGAAACACCTACGAGCAGTACTTC
CASIRLVGNTYEQYF
>TRBJ1-1|TRBV11-3|NA|TRBD1|14
TGTGCCAGCAGAGGGGGCGGTCCGGGGACTGAAGCTTTCTTT
CASRGGGPGTEAFF
>TRBJ1-1|TRBV7-6|NA|TRBD1|16
TGTGCCAGCAGCCCAGGGGGGGGGTGGGCCCTCACTGAAGCTTTCTTT
CASSPGGGWALTEAFF
>TRBJ2-3|TRBV4-3|NA|NA|17
TGCGCCAGCAGCCCCTCGGGCAGGCGGGGGCGCTGGGATACGCAGTATTTT
CASSPSGRRGRWDTQYF
>TRBJ2-1|TRBV6-1|NA|TRBD1|15
TGTGCCAGCAGTGACTTTAGGACAGGGGGGATTGAGCAGTTCTTC
CASSDFRTGGIEQFF
>TRBJ2-3|TRBV10-2|NA|NA|9
TGCGCCACTGGGGATACGCAGTATTTT
CATGDTQYF
>TRBJ2-7|TRBV13|NA|NA|13
TGTGCCAGCAGCTTATACTCAGCCTACGAGCAGTACTTC
CASSLYSAYEQYF
>TRBJ2-7|TRBV5-8|NA|TRBD2|15
TGTGCCAGCAGCTTCCCCGGGGAGGGCCTGTACGAGCAGTACTTC
CASSFPGEGLYEQYF
>TRBJ2-7|TRBV9|NA|NA|18
TGTGCCAGCAGCGTAGGGGTTTTGGGCAACCCCCTCTCCTACGAGCAGTACTTC
CASSVGVLGNPLSYEQYF
>TRBJ1-1|TRBV6-1|NA|NA|12
TGTGCCAGCAGTGCCTTCGGCGAAAGAGCTTTCTTT
CASSAFGERAFF
>TRBJ2-3|TRBV25-1|NA|NA|13
TGTGCCAGCAGTCCAGTGGGGGGCCTGGCGCAGTATTTT
CASSPVGGLAQYF
>TRBJ2-7|TRBV14|NA|NA|12
TGTGCCAGCAGCCTGGGACTCTACGAGCAGTACTTC
CASSLGLYEQYF